This T cell receptor beta chain appears in the sequencing data of a study of early T cells in non-severe SARS-CoV-2 infection. V was clipped by 3 bases and J by 4 bases, with 7 bases between them. The CDR3 spans 12 residues. Germline V CDR1 and CDR2: SGDLS, YYNGEE. TCRdb recomputed calls from the 5' RACE reads with MiXCR, one row per CDR3 protein. The top ten clones hold 3% to 4.5% of a sample with fewer than 120,000 distinct CDR3 sequences, 10% to 15% of them seen once. This clonotype was observed many times. The sequence was collected from an adult who was a healthcare worker with PCR-confirmed SARS-CoV-2 infection or an uninfected control (not recorded which). The specimen was whole blood, collected at baseline. The V and J genes are TRBV9 and TRBJ2-5, with D perhaps TRBD2 (6 bases). The CDR3 nucleotides read TGTGCCAGCAGCGGGCGGGGAGAGACCCAGTACTTC. It encodes CASSGRGETQYF.